This T cell receptor (beta chain) was identified in a study of Ad26.COV2.S vaccination and SARS-CoV-2 variants. Profiled with immunoSEQ multiplex PCR; TCRdb holds only in-frame clones, not every one. The sample consists of roughly 150,000 clones, 70% to 90% of them appearing once. The sample here was peripheral blood, taken after recovery from COVID-19. The origin of this receptor is a human donor who had recovered from COVID-19.

The CDR3 reads CASSYRVTGNTEAFF. The CDR3 DNA is TGTGCCAGCAGTTACCGTGTTACAGGGAACACTGAAGCTTTCTTT. This chain joins TRBV6-5 and TRBJ1-1, with TRBD1 as a possible D gene (5 bases). The CDR3 extends over 15 amino acids. The germline V gene encodes CDR1 MNHEY and CDR2 SVGAGI. V was clipped by 2 bases and J by 1 base, with 11 bases between them.